Following are 18 T cell receptor beta chains from one sample sequenced in a study of CD8+ T cells in alopecia areata. As for treatment: oral pan-JAK inhibitor, 5-10 mg twice daily. RNA extraction was followed by reverse transcription into cDNA, which acted as the sequencing template. TCRdb's copy holds only in-frame clones and misses some; the assay was immunoSEQ multiplex PCR. The sample includes fewer than 100,000 clones, around three quarters of them seen just once. Here the sequenced sample was CD8+ T cells sorted from blood, taken between weeks 43 and 45, from a patient treated with tofacitinib. These receptors were taken from a human donor with alopecia areata.

The rearrangement uses TRBV10-2 and TRBJ2-1; no reliable D call. V lost 5 bases and J lost 8, with 13 bases in between. The CDR3 is 13 residues long. The V gene's germline CDR1 is WSHSY and CDR2 SAAADI. The CDR3, as DNA: TGCGCCAGCAGTTTGGGCGCCGGCGATGAGCAGTTCTTC. Its translation: CASSLGAGDEQFF.

This chain uses TRBV14 with TRBJ2-7; D gene unclear. The germline V and J ends were trimmed by 4 bases and 4 bases, with 17 bases remaining between them. Germline-derived CDR1 and CDR2 are SGHDN and FVKESK. The CDR3 runs 15 residues. The CDR3 spells CASSPLDQKVYEQYF. CDR3 DNA sequence: TGTGCCAGCAGCCCTCTGGACCAGAAGGTTTACGAGCAGTACTTC. The entire variable domain, with the rest obtained from reference TRBV14 and TRBJ2-7, is as follows: EAGVTQFPSHSVIEKGQTVTLRCDPISGHDNLYWYRRVMGKEIKFLLHFVKESKQDESGMPNNRFLAERTGGTYSTLKVQPAELEDSGVYFCASSPLDQKVYEQYFGPGTRLTVT.

The V call is TRBV13, the J call TRBJ1-1; TRBD1 is a possible D gene (6 bases). The V and J ends lost 6 bases and 6 bases respectively, with 17 bases between them. Germline V gene lookup returns CDR1 PRHDT and CDR2 FYEKMQ (reference sequence). This CDR3 is 14 amino acids long. CDR3 sequence reads: CASSLQGVKAEAFF. CDR3 sequence (DNA): TGTGCCAGCAGTTTACAGGGAGTTAAGGCTGAAGCTTTCTTT.

This chain joins TRBV7-6 and TRBJ2-7; 9 bases are shared with TRBD1. J gave up 2 bases and V 5 bases, and 4 bases lay outside the gene matches. This CDR3 comprises 14 residues. Germline lookup yields CDR1 SGHVS and CDR2 FNYEAQ. CDR3: CASSPGQGPYEQYF. CDR3 in DNA: TGTGCCAGCAGCCCCGGACAGGGGCCCTACGAGCAGTACTTC.

This clone came up once. The V and J genes are TRBV7-3 and TRBJ2-1; 10 bases agree with TRBD2. Trimming took 3 bases from V and 7 from J; bases not matched to a gene: 3. The CDR3 spans 14 residues. CDR1 is SGHTA, CDR2 FQGTGA, per germline. CDR3 sequence reads: CASSFLAGDNEQFF. The CDR3 DNA reads TGTGCCAGCAGCTTCCTAGCGGGGGATAATGAGCAGTTCTTC.

The J gene is TRBJ2-7, the V gene TRBV6-5; no clear D. Germline CDR1 MNHEY, CDR2 SVGAGI. Deletions cut 6 bases from V and 2 bases from J, with 5 bases between. This CDR3 contains 11 residues. CDR3 amino acids: CASSTAYEQYF. The CDR3 region has the DNA TGTGCCAGCAGCACCGCCTACGAGCAGTACTTC.

The chain has TRBV9 and TRBJ2-7; perhaps TRBD2 as D (5 bases). The CDR3 has 13 amino acids. Germline V CDR1 and CDR2: SGDLS, YYNGEE. Between the trimmed V and J ends, which lost 6 bases and 7 bases, there was a span of 17 bases. The CDR3 sequence: CASTPGPGNEQYF. CDR3 bases: TGTGCCAGCACCCCAGGCCCGGGGAATGAGCAGTACTTC.

The genes are TRBV29-1 and TRBJ1-2; a weak D match, TRBD1 (6 bases). In germline, CDR1 is SQVTM, CDR2 ANQGSEA. There are 15 residues in the CDR3. V was clipped by 0 bases and J by 1 base, with 12 bases between them. The CDR3: CSVEDYRTDNYGYTF. The CDR3 region has the DNA TGCAGCGTTGAAGATTACAGGACAGATAACTATGGCTACACCTTC.

The chain recombines TRBV19 with TRBJ2-7, with D unclear. The CDR3 is 12 amino acids. Germline values: CDR1 LNHDA, CDR2 SQIVND (reference sequence). Trimming left V 5 bases short and J 0 bases short, with 5 bases between. In nucleotides, the CDR3 is TGTGCCAGTAGTTCAGACTCCTACGAGCAGTACTTC. It translates to CASSSDSYEQYF.

This clone was detected only a few times. This chain links TRBV5-1 with TRBJ1-2, with TRBD1 identical over 10 bases. The trim removed 7 bases at V and 3 bases at J, leaving 6 bases unmatched. From germline, CDR1 is SGHRS and CDR2 YFSETQ. CDR3 length: 14 amino acids. The CDR3 region has the DNA TGCGCCAGCGGAACCGGGACAGGGGACTATGGCTACACCTTC. Its protein is CASGTGTGDYGYTF.

CDR3 DNA sequence: TGTGCCAGCAGTTACTCGGAGGGCTTGAACACTGAAGCTTTCTTT. This translates into CASSYSEGLNTEAFF. This sequence joins TRBV6-5 and TRBJ1-1; D is unclear. Trimming took off 0 bases at V and 0 bases at J, with 8 bases between the two ends. Germline lookup yields CDR1 MNHEY and CDR2 SVGAGI. The CDR3 length is 15 residues.

The chain combines TRBV7-8 with TRBJ1-6; TRBD1 is a possible D gene (5 bases). Germline CDR1 and CDR2: SGHVS and FQNEAQ. Trimming took 5 bases from V and 5 from J, leaving 19 bases between them. The CDR3 is 17 amino acids. CDR3 amino acids: CASSNTGMEGNNSPLHF. The CDR3, as DNA: TGTGCCAGCAGCAACACCGGGATGGAGGGGAATAATTCACCCCTCCACTTT.

J is TRBJ2-2 and V is TRBV19; 7 nucleotides line up with TRBD1. The junction had 5 bases not matched to a gene; V was cut back by 5 bases and J by 2 bases. The CDR3 is 15 residues long. Germline CDR1 LNHDA, CDR2 SQIVND (reference sequence). CDR3 nucleotides: TGTGCCAGTAGTGTGACAGGGCTTAACACCGGGGAGCTGTTTTTT. Translation: CASSVTGLNTGELFF.

In its sample, this clone was seen a few times. This chain joins TRBV19 and TRBJ1-1; D is ambiguous. From germline, CDR1 is LNHDA and CDR2 SQIVND (reference sequence). V lost 5 bases and J lost 2, with 12 bases in between. The CDR3 contains 14 residues. The CDR3 region has the DNA TGTGCCAGTAGTCCAACCGGATTCAACACTGAAGCTTTCTTT. It codes for CASSPTGFNTEAFF.

The chain couples TRBV30 to TRBJ2-1, with D possibly TRBD1 on 5 matching bases. CDR1 and CDR2 from the germline V gene are GTSNPN and SVGIG (reference sequence). V shed 2 bases and J shed 7 bases, with 12 bases lying between them. There are 13 residues in the CDR3. The CDR3 coding sequence is TGTGCCTGGAGTTTAGACAGTGGAAATGAGCAGTTCTTC. Amino acids: CAWSLDSGNEQFF.

V is TRBV15 and J is TRBJ1-2, with D perhaps TRBD1 (5 bases). Germline V CDR1 and CDR2: LNHNV, YYDKDF (reference sequence). This CDR3 comprises 14 residues. With 4 bases removed from V and 6 bases from J, the gap between germline ends came to 15 bases. CDR3 loop: CATSNRQRAHGYTF. The CDR3 nucleotides read TGTGCCACCAGCAACAGACAGAGGGCCCATGGCTACACCTTC. Full variable domain (missing parts from reference TRBV15 and TRBJ1-2): DAMVIQNPRYQVTQFGKPVTLSCSQTLNHNVMYWYQQKSSQAPKLLFHYYDKDFNNEADTPDNFQSRRPNTSFCFLDIRSPGLGDTAMYLCATSNRQRAHGYTFGSGTRLTVV.

The chain combines TRBV6-6 with TRBJ2-3, with D hard to call. The CDR3 extends over 15 amino acids. Trimming took 5 bases from V and 2 from J, leaving 14 bases between them. Germline V lookup: CDR1 MNHNY, CDR2 SVGAGI (reference sequence). CDR3 coding DNA: TGTGCCAGCAGTGAGACGCGAGGTAACACAGATACGCAGTATTTT. It yields the protein CASSETRGNTDTQYF.

Comments on this clone: The same CDR3 also results from other DNA sequences found in this sample. The chain uses TRBV29-1 and TRBJ2-3, with D perhaps matching TRBD1 or TRBD2 (5 bases each). This CDR3 is 13 amino acids long. Germline CDR1 reads SQVTM; CDR2 reads ANQGSEA. The germline V and J ends were trimmed by 6 bases and 7 bases, with 17 bases remaining between them. CDR3 protein: CSVAGTRGNTQYF. In DNA form, the CDR3 reads TGCAGCGTCGCCGGAACTAGGGGAAATACGCAGTATTTT.